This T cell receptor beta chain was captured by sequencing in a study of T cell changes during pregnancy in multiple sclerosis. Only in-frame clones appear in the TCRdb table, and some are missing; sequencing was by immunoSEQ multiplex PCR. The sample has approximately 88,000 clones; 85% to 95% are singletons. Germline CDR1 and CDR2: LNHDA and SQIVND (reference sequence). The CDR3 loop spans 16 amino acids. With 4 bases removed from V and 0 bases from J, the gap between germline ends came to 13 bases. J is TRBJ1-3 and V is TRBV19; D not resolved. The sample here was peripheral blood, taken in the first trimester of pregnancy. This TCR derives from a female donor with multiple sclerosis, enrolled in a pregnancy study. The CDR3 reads CASSRYGWLSGNTIYF. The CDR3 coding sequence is TGTGCCAGTAGTAGGTACGGGTGGCTCTCTGGAAACACCATATATTTT.